This T cell receptor (beta chain) came from a study of tumor-infiltrating lymphocytes in oesophageal squamous cell carcinoma. This clonotype has ten or more counts. Each CDR3 protein is one row after TCRdb ran MiXCR on the PCR reads. Among about 11,000 distinct CDR3 sequences listed, under 60% were seen once. This CDR3 has 13 amino acids. Germline V gene data show CDR1 as SGHRS and CDR2 as YFSETQ. V lost 6 bases, J lost 0 bases, and 7 bases lay in between. The source is a female donor with esophageal squamous cell carcinoma. Sequencing was done on a sample of esophageal tumor tissue. The V gene is TRBV5-1, the J gene TRBJ1-3, with D hard to call. The CDR3 reads CASTTDSGNTIYF. CDR3 sequence (DNA): TGCGCCAGCACCACGGACTCTGGAAACACCATATATTTT. Variable domain in full (rest from reference TRBV5-1 and TRBJ1-3): KAGVTQTPRYLIKTRGQQVTLSCSPISGHRSVSWYQQTPGQGLQFLFEYFSETQRNKGNFPGRFSGRQFSNSRSEMNVSTLELGDSALYLCASTTDSGNTIYFGEGSWLTVV.